This TCR beta chain was documented in a study of cytomegalovirus exposure and HLA in healthy donors. Remarks on this clone: At one end the junction does not follow the germline gene, possibly because of a read error.

This CDR3 region has 11 residues. The germline gives CDR1 DFQATT, CDR2 SNEGSKA (reference sequence). The primer mix had 60 Vbeta and 13 Jbeta primers. The protocol was immunoSEQ multiplex PCR, while the TCRdb copy is restricted to in-frame clones and leaves out a portion. Here the sample spans about 270,000 clones, roughly 70% being singletons. This receptor was identified in a female donor in good health and CMV-seronegative. V usage is TRBV20-1 and J usage is TRBJ2-7, with unresolved D. Sequencing was carried out using PBMCs. The CDR3 loop reads CSARGEEEQYF. As DNA, the CDR3 is TGCAGTGCAAGAGGCGAGGAGGAGCAGTACTTC.